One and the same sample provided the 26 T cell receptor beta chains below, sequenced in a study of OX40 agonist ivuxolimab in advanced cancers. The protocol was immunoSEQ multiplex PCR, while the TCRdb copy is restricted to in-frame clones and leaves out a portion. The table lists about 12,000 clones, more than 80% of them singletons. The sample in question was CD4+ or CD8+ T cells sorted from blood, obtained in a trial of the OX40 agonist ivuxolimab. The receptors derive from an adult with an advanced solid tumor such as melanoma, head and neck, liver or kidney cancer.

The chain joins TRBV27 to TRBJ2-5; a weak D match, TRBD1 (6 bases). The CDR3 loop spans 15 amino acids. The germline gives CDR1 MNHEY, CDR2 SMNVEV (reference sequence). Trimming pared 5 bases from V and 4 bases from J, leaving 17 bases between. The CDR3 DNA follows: TGTGCCAGCAGTCTAATTAGGGACATCCGAGAGACCCAGTACTTC. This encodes CASSLIRDIRETQYF.

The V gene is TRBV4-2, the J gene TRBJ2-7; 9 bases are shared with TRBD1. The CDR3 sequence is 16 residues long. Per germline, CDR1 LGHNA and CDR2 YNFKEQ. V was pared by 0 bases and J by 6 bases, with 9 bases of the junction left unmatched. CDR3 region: CASSQDSGTGWPEQYF. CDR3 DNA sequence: TGTGCCAGCAGCCAAGATTCCGGGACAGGGTGGCCCGAGCAGTACTTC.

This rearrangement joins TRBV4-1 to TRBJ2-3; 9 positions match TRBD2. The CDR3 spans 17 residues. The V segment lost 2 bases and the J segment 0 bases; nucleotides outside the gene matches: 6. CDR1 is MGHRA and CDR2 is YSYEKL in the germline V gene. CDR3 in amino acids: CASSQSRLAASTDTQYF. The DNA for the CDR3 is TGCGCCAGCAGCCAATCCCGACTAGCGGCTAGCACAGATACGCAGTATTTT.

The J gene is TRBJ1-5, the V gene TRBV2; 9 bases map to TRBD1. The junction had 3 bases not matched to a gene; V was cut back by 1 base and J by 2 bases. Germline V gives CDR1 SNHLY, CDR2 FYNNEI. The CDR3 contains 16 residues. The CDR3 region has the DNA TGTGCCAGCAGTGAAGGGGACAGGGATGGCAATCAGCCCCAGCATTTT. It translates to CASSEGDRDGNQPQHF.

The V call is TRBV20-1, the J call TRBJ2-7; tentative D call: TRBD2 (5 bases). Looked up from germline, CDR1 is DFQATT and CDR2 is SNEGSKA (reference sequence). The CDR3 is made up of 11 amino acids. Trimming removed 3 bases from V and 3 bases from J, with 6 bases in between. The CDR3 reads CSASRDYEQYF. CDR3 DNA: TGCAGTGCTAGCCGGGACTACGAGCAGTACTTC.

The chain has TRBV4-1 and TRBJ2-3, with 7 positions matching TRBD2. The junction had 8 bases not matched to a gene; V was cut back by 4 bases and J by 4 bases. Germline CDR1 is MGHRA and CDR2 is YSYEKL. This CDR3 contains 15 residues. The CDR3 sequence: CASSRTTSPSDTQYF. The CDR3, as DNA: TGCGCCAGCAGCCGTACGACTAGCCCCTCAGATACGCAGTATTTT.

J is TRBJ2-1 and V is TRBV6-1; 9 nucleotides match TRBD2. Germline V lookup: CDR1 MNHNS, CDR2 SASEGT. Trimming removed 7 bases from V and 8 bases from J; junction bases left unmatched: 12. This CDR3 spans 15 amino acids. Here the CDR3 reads CASNRLAGVPDEQFF. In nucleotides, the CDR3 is TGTGCCAGCAATCGATTAGCGGGAGTCCCCGATGAGCAGTTCTTC.

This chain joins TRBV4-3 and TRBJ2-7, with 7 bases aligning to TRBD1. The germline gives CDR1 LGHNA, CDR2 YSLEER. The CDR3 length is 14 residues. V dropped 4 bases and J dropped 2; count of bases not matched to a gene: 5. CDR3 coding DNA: TGCGCCAGCAGCCCCTTTCAGGGGGCCTACGAGCAGTACTTC. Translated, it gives CASSPFQGAYEQYF.

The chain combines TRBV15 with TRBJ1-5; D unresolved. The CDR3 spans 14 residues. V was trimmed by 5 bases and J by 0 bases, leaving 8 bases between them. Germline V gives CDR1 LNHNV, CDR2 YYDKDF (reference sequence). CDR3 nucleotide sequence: TGTGCCACCAGCCCGAGCTATAGCAATCAGCCCCAGCATTTT. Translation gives CATSPSYSNQPQHF. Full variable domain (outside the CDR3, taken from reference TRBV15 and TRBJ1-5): DAMVIQNPRYQVTQFGKPVTLSCSQTLNHNVMYWYQQKSSQAPKLLFHYYDKDFNNEADTPDNFQSRRPNTSFCFLDIRSPGLGDTAMYLCATSPSYSNQPQHFGDGTRLSIL.

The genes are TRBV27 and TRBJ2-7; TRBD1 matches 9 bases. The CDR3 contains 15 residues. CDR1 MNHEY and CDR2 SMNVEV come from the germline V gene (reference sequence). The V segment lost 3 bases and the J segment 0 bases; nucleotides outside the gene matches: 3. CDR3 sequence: CASSFRDRVSYEQYF. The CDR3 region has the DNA TGTGCCAGCAGTTTCCGGGACAGGGTCTCCTACGAGCAGTACTTC.

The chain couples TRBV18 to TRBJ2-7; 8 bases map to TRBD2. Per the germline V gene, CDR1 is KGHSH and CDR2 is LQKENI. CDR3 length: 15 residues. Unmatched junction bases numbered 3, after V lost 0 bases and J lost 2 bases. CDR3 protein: CASSPPVAGPYEQYF. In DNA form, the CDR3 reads TGTGCCAGCTCACCACCGGTAGCGGGACCCTACGAGCAGTACTTC.

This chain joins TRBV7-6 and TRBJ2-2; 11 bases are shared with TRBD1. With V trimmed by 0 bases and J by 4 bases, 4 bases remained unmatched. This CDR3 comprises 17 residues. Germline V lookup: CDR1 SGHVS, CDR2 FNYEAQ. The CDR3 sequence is CASSLAGDRGGTGELFF. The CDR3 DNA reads TGTGCCAGCAGCTTAGCCGGGGACAGGGGGGGCACCGGGGAGCTGTTTTTT.

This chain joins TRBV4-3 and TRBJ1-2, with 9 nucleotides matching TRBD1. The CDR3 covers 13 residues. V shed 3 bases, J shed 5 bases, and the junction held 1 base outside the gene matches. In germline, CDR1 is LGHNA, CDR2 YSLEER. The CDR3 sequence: CASSHGTGYGYTF. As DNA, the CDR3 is TGCGCCAGCAGCCACGGGACAGGGTATGGCTACACCTTC.

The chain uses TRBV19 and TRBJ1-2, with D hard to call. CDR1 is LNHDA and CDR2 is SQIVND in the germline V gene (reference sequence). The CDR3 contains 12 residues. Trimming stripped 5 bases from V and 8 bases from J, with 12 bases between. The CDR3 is CASSGSHEGYTF. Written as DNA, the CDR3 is TGTGCCAGTAGTGGATCCCATGAAGGCTACACCTTC.

The CDR3 loop is CASWGGWTEAFF. The CDR3 DNA is TGTGCCAGCTGGGGAGGGTGGACTGAAGCTTTCTTT. The chain combines TRBV27 with TRBJ1-1; D is unclear. Germline CDR1 reads MNHEY; CDR2 reads SMNVEV (reference sequence). Trimming pared 8 bases from V and 5 bases from J, leaving 12 bases between. This CDR3 spans 12 amino acids.

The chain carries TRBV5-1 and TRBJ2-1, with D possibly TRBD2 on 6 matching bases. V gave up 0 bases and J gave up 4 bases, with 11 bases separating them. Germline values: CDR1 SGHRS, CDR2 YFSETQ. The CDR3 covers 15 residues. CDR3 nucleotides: TGCGCCAGCAGCTTGGAGGCTAGCGCTTACAATGAGCAGTTCTTC. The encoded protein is CASSLEASAYNEQFF. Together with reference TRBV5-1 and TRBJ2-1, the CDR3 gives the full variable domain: KAGVTQTPRYLIKTRGQQVTLSCSPISGHRSVSWYQQTPGQGLQFLFEYFSETQRNKGNFPGRFSGRQFSNSRSEMNVSTLELGDSALYLCASSLEASAYNEQFFGPGTRLTVL.

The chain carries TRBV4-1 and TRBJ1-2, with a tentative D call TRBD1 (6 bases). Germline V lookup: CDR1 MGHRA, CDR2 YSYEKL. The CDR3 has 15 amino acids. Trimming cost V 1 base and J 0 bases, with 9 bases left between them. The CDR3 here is CASSQGWGPNYGYTF. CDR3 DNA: TGCGCCAGCAGCCAAGGTTGGGGGCCTAACTATGGCTACACCTTC.

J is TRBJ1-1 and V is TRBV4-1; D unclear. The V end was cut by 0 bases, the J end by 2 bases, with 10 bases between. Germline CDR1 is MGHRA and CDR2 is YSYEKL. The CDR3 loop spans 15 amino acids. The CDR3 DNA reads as TGCGCCAGCAGCCAAGATTTGTACGGAAACACTGAAGCTTTCTTT. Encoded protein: CASSQDLYGNTEAFF.

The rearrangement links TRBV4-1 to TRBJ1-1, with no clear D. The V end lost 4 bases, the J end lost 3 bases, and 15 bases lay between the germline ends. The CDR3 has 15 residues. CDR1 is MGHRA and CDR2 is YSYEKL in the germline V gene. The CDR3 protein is CASSLTRGEHTEAFF. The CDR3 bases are TGCGCCAGCAGCCTCACGCGGGGAGAACACACTGAAGCTTTCTTT.

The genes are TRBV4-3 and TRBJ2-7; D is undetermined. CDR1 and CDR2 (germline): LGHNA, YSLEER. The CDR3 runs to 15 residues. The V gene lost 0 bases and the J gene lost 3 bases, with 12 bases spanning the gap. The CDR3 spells CASSQDPSQNYEQYF. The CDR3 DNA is TGCGCCAGCAGCCAAGATCCGTCACAGAACTACGAGCAGTACTTC.

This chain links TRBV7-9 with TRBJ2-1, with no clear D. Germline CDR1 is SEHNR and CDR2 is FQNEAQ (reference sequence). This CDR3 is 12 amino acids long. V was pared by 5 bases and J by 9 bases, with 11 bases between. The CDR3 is CASSPPTGEQFF. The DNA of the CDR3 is TGTGCCAGCAGCCCCCCCACGGGTGAGCAGTTCTTC.

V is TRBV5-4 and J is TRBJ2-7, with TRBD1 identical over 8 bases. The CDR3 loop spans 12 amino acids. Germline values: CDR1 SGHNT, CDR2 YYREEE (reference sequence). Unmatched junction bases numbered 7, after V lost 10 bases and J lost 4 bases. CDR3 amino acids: CAVSGTGYEQYF. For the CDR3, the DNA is TGTGCCGTATCCGGGACAGGTTACGAGCAGTACTTC. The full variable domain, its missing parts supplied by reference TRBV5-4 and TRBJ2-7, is ETGVTQSPTHLIKTRGQQVTLRCSSQSGHNTVSWYQQALGQGPQFIFQYYREEENGRGNFPPRFSGLQFPNYSSELNVNALELDDSALYLCAVSGTGYEQYFGPGTRLTVT.

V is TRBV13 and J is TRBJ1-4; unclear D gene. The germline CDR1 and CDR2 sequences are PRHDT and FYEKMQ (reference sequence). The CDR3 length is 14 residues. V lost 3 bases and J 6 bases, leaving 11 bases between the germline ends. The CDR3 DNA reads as TGTGCCAGCAGCTTCTTACAAACGGATGAAAAACTGTTTTTT. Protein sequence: CASSFLQTDEKLFF.

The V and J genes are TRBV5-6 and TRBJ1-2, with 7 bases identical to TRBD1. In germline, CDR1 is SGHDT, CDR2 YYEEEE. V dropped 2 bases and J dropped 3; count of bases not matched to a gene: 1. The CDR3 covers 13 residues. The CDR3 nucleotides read TGTGCCAGCAGCTTTACAGGGGACTATGGCTACACCTTC. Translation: CASSFTGDYGYTF.

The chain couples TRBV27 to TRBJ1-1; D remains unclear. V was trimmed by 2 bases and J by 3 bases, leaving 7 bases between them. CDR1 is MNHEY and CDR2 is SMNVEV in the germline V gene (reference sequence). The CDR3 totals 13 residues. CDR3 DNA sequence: TGTGCCAGCAGTTTAAGTCGAGACACTGAAGCTTTCTTT. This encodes CASSLSRDTEAFF.

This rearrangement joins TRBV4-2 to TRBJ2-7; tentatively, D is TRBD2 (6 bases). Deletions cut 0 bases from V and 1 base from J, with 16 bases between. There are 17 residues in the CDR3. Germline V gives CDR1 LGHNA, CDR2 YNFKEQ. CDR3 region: CASSQEAPVGGSYEQYF. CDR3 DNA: TGTGCCAGCAGCCAAGAGGCCCCTGTCGGGGGTTCCTACGAGCAGTACTTC.